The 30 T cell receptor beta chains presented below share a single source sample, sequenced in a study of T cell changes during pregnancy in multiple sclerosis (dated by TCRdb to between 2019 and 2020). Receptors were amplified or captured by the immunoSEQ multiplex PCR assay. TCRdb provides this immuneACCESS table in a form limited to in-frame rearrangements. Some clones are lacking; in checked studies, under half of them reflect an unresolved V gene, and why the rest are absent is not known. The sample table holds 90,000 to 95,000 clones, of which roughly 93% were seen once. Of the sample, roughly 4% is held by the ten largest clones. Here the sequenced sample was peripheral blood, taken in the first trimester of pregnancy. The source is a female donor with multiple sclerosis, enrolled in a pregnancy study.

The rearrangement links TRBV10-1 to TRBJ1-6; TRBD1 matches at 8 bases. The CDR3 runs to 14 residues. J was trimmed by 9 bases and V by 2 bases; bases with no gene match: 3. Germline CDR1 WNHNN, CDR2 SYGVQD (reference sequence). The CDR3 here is CASSELGQASPLHF. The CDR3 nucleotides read TGCGCCAGCAGTGAGCTGGGACAGGCTTCACCCCTCCACTTT.

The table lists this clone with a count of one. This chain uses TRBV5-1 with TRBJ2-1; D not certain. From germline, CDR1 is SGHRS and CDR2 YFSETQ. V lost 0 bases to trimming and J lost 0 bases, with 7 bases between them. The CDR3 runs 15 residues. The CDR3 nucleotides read TGCGCCAGCAGCTTGGCAGGTCTCTCCTACAATGAGCAGTTCTTC. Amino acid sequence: CASSLAGLSYNEQFF.

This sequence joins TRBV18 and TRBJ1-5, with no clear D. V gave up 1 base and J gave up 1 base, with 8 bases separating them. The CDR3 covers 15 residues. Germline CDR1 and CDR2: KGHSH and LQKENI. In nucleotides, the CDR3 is TGTGCCAGCTCACCACGGGAGGGAAGCAATCAGCCCCAGCATTTT. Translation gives CASSPREGSNQPQHF.

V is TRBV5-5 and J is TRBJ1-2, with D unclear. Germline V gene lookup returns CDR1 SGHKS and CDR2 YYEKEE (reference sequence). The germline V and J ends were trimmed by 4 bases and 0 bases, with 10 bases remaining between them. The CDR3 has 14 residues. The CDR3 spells CASSPDNPNYGYTF. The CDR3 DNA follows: TGTGCCAGCAGCCCCGACAACCCTAACTATGGCTACACCTTC. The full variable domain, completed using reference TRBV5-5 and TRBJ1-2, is DAGVTQSPTHLIKTRGQQVTLRCSPISGHKSVSWYQQVLGQGPQFIFQYYEKEERGRGNFPDRFSARQFPNYSSELNVNALLLGDSALYLCASSPDNPNYGYTFGSGTRLTVV.

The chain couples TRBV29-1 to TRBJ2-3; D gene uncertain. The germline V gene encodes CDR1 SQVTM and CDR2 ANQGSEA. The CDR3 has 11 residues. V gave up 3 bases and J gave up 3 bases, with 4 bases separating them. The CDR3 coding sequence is TGCAGCGTTGACTTGACAGATACGCAGTATTTT. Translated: CSVDLTDTQYF.

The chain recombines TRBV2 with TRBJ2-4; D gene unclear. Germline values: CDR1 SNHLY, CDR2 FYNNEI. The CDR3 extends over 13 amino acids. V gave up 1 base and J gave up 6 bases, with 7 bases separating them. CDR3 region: CASSEDTLNIQYF. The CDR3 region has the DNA TGTGCCAGCAGTGAAGACACCTTAAACATTCAGTACTTC.

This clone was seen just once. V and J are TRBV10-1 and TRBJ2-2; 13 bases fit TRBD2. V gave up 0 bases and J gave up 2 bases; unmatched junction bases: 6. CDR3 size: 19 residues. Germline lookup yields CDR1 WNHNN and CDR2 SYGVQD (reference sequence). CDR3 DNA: TGCGCCAGCAGTGAGTCAGGGACTAGCGGGGATAATAACACCGGGGAGCTGTTTTTT. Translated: CASSESGTSGDNNTGELFF.

The CDR3 sequence is CASKFTGGAPYEQYF. CDR3 in DNA: TGTGCCAGTAAATTTACGGGCGGGGCCCCCTACGAGCAGTACTTC. The J gene is TRBJ2-7, the V gene TRBV7-2, with D possibly being TRBD2 (6 bases). V lost 9 bases to trimming and J lost 2 bases, with 20 bases between them. CDR1 and CDR2 (germline): SGHTA, FQGNSA. The CDR3 contains 15 residues.

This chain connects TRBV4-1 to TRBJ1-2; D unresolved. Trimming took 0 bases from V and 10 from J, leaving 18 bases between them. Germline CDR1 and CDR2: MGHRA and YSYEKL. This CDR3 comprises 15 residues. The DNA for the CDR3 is TGCGCCAGCAGCCAAGAGGTAGGTCAGACGGCGGCCTACACCTTC. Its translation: CASSQEVGQTAAYTF.

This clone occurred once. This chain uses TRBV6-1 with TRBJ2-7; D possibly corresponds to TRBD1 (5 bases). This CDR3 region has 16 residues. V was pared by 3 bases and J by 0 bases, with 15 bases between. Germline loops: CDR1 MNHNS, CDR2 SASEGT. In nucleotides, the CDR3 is TGTGCCAGCAGTGACGCTCGGACAAGGAGCTCCTACGAGCAGTACTTC. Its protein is CASSDARTRSSYEQYF.

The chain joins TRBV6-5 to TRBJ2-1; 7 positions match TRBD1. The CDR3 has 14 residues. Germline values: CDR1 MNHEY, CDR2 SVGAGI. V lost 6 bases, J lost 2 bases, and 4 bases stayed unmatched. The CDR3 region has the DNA TGTGCCAGCAGCCTGACAGGGCCCTACAATGAGCAGTTCTTC. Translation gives CASSLTGPYNEQFF.

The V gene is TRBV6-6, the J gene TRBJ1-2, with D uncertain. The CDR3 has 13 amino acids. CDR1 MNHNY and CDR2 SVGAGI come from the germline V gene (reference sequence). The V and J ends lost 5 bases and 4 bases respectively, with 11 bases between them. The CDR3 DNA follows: TGTGCCAGCAGTCCTGAGGCTAGCTATGGCTACACCTTC. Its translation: CASSPEASYGYTF.

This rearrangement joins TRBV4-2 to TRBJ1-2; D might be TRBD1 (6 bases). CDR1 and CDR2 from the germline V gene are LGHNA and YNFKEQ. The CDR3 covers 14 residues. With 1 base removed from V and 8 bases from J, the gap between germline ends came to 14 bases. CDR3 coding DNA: TGTGCCAGCAGCCAAGTTTCAGGGGCGCGGGGCTACACCTTC. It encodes CASSQVSGARGYTF.

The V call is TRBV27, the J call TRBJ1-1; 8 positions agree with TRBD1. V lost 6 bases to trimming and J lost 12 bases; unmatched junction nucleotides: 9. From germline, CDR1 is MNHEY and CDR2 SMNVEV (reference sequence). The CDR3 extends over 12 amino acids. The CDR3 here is CASSPRTGKTFF. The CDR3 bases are TGTGCCAGCAGCCCAAGGACAGGGAAGACTTTCTTT.

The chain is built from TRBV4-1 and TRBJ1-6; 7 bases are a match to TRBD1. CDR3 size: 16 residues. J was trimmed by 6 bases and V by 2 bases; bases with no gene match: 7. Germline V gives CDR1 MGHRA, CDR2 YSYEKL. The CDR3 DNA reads TGCGCCAGCAGCCAAAAGCAAGGACAGGTTAATTCACCCCTCCACTTT. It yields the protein CASSQKQGQVNSPLHF.

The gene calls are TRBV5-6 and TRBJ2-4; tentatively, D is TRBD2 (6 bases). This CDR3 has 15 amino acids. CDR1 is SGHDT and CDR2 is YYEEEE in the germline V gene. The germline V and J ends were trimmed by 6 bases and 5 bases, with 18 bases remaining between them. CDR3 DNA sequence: TGTGCCAGCAACCGAGTCCGTGGCGGGGAAAACATTCAGTACTTC. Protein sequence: CASNRVRGGENIQYF.

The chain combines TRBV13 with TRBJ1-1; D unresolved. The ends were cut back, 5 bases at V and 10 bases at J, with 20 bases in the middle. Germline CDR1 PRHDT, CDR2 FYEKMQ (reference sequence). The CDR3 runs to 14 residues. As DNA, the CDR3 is TGTGCCAGCAGCCCCAAGTCGGGGAAAGTGTCAGCTTTCTTT. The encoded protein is CASSPKSGKVSAFF.

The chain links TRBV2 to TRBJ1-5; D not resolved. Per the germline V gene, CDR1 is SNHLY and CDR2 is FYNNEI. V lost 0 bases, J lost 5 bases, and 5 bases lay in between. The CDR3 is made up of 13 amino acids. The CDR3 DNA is TGTGCCAGCAGTGAAGCTCCGTATCAGCCCCAGCATTTT. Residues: CASSEAPYQPQHF.

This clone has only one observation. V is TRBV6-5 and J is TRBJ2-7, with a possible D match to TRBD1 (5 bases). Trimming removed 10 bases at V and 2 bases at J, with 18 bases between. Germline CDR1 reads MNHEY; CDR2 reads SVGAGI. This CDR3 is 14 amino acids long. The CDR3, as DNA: TGTGCCACCCTGGGGCAGGGTGAGACCTACGAGCAGTACTTC. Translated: CATLGQGETYEQYF.

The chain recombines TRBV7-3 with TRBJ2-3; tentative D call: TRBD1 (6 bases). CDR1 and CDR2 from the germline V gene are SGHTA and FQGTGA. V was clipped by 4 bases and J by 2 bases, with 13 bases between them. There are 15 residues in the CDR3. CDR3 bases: TGTGCCAGCAGCTCGGCCGGGACACTCACAGATACGCAGTATTTT. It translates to CASSSAGTLTDTQYF.

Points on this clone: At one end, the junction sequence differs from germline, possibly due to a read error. As DNA, the CDR3 is TGTGCCAGCAGCCTAGCGGGGGCGGAAGAGACCCAGTACTTC. It yields the protein CASSLAGAEETQYF. This rearrangement joins TRBV7-9 to TRBJ2-5; the match to TRBD2 covers 10 bases. CDR1 and CDR2 from the germline V gene are SEHNR and FQNEAQ (reference sequence). CDR3 length equals 14 residues.

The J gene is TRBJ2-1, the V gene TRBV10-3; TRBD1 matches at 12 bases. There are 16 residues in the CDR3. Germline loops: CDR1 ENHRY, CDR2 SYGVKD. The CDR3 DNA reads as TGTGCGATAAAGGGGCCGGGACAGGGGGCTTCCAATGAGCAGTTCTTC. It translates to CAIKGPGQGASNEQFF.

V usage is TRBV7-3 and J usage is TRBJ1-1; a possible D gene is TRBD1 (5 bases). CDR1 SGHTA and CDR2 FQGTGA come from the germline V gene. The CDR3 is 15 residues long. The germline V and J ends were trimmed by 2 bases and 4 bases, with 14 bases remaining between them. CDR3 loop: CASSLGPGDGTEAFF. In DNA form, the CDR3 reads TGTGCCAGCAGCTTAGGTCCGGGGGATGGCACTGAAGCTTTCTTT.

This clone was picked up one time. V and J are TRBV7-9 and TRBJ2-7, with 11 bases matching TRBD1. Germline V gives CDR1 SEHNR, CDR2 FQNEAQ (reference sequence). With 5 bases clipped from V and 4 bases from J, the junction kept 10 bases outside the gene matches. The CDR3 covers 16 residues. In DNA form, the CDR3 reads TGTGCCAGCAGCCAGGTTACCGGACAGGGGGCTTACGAGCAGTACTTC. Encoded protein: CASSQVTGQGAYEQYF.

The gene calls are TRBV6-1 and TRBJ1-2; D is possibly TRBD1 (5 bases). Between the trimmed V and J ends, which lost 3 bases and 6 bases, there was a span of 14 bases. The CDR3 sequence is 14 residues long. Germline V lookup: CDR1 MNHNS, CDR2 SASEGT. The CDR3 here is CASSDYGGGNGYTF. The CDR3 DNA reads TGTGCCAGCAGTGACTACGGGGGGGGAAATGGCTACACCTTC.

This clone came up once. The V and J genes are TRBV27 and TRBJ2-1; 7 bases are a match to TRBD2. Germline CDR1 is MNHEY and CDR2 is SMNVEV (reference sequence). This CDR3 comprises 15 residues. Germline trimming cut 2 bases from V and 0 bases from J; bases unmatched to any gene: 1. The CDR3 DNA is TGTGCCAGCAGTTTAGGGGACTACTCCTACAATGAGCAGTTCTTC. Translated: CASSLGDYSYNEQFF.

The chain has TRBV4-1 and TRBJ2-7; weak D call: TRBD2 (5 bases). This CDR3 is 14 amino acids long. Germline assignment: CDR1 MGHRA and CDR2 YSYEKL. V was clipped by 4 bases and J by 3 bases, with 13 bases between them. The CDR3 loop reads CASSPDSGYYEQYF. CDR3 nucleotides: TGCGCCAGCAGCCCAGATTCGGGGTACTACGAGCAGTACTTC.

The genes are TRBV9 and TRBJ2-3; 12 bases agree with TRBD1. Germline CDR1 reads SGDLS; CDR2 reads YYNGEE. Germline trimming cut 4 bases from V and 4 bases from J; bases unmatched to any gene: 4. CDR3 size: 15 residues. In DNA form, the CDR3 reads TGTGCCAGCAGCAAGCGGGACAGGGGGCCAGATACGCAGTATTTT. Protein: CASSKRDRGPDTQYF. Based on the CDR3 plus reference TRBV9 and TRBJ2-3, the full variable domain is DSGVTQTPKHLITATGQRVTLRCSPRSGDLSVYWYQQSLDQGLQFLIQYYNGEERAKGNILERFSAQQFPDLHSELNLSSLELGDSALYFCASSKRDRGPDTQYFGPGTRLTVL.

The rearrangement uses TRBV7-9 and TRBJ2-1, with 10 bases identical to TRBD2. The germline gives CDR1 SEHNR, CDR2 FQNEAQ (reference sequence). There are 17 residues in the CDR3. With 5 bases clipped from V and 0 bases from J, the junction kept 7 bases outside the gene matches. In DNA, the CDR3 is TGTGCCAGCAGCACCCGACTAGCGGGCAGCTCCTACAATGAGCAGTTCTTC. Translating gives CASSTRLAGSSYNEQFF.

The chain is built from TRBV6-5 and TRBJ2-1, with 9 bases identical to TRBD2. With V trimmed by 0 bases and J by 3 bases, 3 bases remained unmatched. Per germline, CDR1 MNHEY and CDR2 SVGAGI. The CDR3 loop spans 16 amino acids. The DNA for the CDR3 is TGTGCCAGCAGTTACTCTCCTAGCGGGGTCTACAATGAGCAGTTCTTC. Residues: CASSYSPSGVYNEQFF.